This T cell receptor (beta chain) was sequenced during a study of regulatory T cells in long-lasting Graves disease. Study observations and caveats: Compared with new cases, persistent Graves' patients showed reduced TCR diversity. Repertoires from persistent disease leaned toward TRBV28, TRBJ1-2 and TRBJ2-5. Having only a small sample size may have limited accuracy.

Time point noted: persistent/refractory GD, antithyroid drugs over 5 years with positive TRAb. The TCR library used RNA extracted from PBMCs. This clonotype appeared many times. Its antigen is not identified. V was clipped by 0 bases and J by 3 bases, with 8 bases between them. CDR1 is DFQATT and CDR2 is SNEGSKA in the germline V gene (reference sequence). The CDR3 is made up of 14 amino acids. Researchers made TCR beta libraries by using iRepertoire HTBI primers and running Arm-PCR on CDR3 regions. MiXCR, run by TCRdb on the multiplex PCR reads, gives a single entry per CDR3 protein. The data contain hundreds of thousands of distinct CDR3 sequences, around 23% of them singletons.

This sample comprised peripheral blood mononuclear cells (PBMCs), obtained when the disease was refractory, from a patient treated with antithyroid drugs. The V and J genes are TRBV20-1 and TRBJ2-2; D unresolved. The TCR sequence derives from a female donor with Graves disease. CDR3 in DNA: TGCAGTGCTAGAGACAGGCTAGACACCGGGGAGCTGTTTTTT. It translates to CSARDRLDTGELFF.